A single sample is the source of the 26 T cell receptor beta chains below, sequenced in a study of T cell responses to AZD1222 COVID-19 vaccine. Method: immunoSEQ multiplex PCR; TCRdb's copy keeps in-frame clones and lacks some. The sample has some 74,000 clones; roughly 85% are singletons. The material was peripheral blood, obtained 28 days after the second AZD1222 dose. The receptors originated from an adult who received the AZD1222 COVID-19 vaccine.

The rearrangement links TRBV5-1 to TRBJ2-2; D call uncertain. With 0 bases removed from V and 5 bases from J, the gap between germline ends came to 8 bases. In germline, CDR1 is SGHRS, CDR2 YFSETQ. The CDR3 totals 14 residues. CDR3 DNA: TGCGCCAGCAGCTTGGACGGCCCAACCGGGGAGCTGTTTTTT. Its protein is CASSLDGPTGELFF.

The chain carries TRBV29-1 and TRBJ2-1; TRBD2 matches 7 bases. After removal of 7 bases from V and 0 bases from J, the junction contained 3 bases not matched to a gene. CDR1 is SQVTM, CDR2 ANQGSEA, per germline. The CDR3 sequence is 13 residues long. The CDR3 loop reads CSAGGSSYNEQFF. The CDR3 region has the DNA TGCAGCGCCGGGGGGAGCTCCTACAATGAGCAGTTCTTC.

J is TRBJ2-6 and V is TRBV7-2; D is possibly TRBD1 (6 bases). V lost 5 bases, J lost 0 bases, and 14 bases lay in between. Germline loops: CDR1 SGHTA, CDR2 FQGNSA. The CDR3 contains 17 residues. The CDR3 coding sequence is TGTGCCAGCAGCCCCCGGACAGCTGACTCTGGGGCCAACGTCCTGACTTTC. Protein: CASSPRTADSGANVLTF.

The chain joins TRBV25-1 to TRBJ1-3; D ambiguous. V was cut by 6 bases and J by 0 bases, with 9 bases left in between. The CDR3 is made up of 14 amino acids. The germline V gene has CDR1 MGHDK and CDR2 SYGVNS. For the CDR3, the DNA is TGTGCCAGCAGCCAGGAGTCCTCTGGAAACACCATATATTTT. As protein: CASSQESSGNTIYF.

The V call is TRBV4-2, the J call TRBJ2-1; D ambiguous. Trimming stripped 0 bases from V and 0 bases from J, with 9 bases between. The CDR3 is made up of 16 amino acids. Looked up from germline, CDR1 is LGHNA and CDR2 is YNFKEQ. Here the CDR3 DNA reads TGTGCCAGCAGCCAAGAAGGGATCAGCTCCTACAATGAGCAGTTCTTC. It is translated as CASSQEGISSYNEQFF.

The V call is TRBV11-2, the J call TRBJ1-2, with TRBD1 matching 7 bases. V dropped 5 bases and J dropped 7; count of bases not matched to a gene: 13. This CDR3 is built from 15 residues. CDR1 and CDR2 from the germline V gene are SGHAT and FQNNGV. The CDR3 DNA follows: TGTGCCAGCAGCCCGAACCCAGGGGGGGGCTCTGGCTACACCTTC. It yields the protein CASSPNPGGGSGYTF.

The chain links TRBV9 to TRBJ2-1; 9 bases are a match to TRBD1. Trimming at V came to 0 bases and at J to 5 bases, leaving 18 bases not matched to a gene. The germline V gene encodes CDR1 SGDLS and CDR2 YYNGEE. The CDR3 sequence is 20 residues long. CDR3 loop: CASSVATGAGQGSGNNEQFF. In nucleotides, the CDR3 is TGTGCCAGCAGCGTAGCTACGGGAGCGGGACAGGGAAGCGGAAACAATGAGCAGTTCTTC.

This chain links TRBV3-1 (or the pseudogene TRBV3-2) with TRBJ1-6, with TRBD1 matching over 7 bases. The CDR3 consists of 15 residues. The germline V gene encodes CDR1 LGHDT and CDR2 YNNKEL (reference sequence). V shed 1 base, J shed 9 bases, and the junction held 6 bases outside the gene matches. In DNA form, the CDR3 reads TGTGCCAGCAGCCAAGCTCCAGGGGGGGGTTCACCCCTCCACTTT. As protein: CASSQAPGGGSPLHF.

The chain carries TRBV6-2 or TRBV6-3 and TRBJ2-1; TRBD2 matches 10 bases. The J segment lost 0 bases and the V segment lost 0 bases, leaving 8 bases of the junction unmatched. Germline V CDR1 and CDR2: MNHEY, SVGEGT. The CDR3 contains 19 residues. CDR3 sequence: CASSYSTWTSGYSYNEQFF. The CDR3 DNA follows: TGTGCCAGCAGTTACTCGACCTGGACTAGCGGATACTCCTACAATGAGCAGTTCTTC.

This clone was seen a handful of times. This sequence joins TRBV19 and TRBJ2-1, with D perhaps TRBD2 (6 bases). The CDR3 has 15 residues. V lost 0 bases and J lost 7, with 13 bases in between. Germline loops: CDR1 LNHDA, CDR2 SQIVND (reference sequence). The CDR3 loop is CASSIEGAGRNEQFF. CDR3 bases: TGTGCCAGTAGTATAGAAGGGGCAGGGAGGAATGAGCAGTTCTTC. Full variable domain (rest looked up from reference TRBV19 and TRBJ2-1): DGGITQSPKYLFRKEGQNVTLSCEQNLNHDAMYWYRQDPGQGLRLIYYSQIVNDFQKGDIAEGYSVSREKKESFPLTVTSAQKNPTAFYLCASSIEGAGRNEQFFGPGTRLTVL.

This clone was counted once. The rearrangement links TRBV20-1 to TRBJ2-1, with D possibly TRBD2 on 6 matching bases. This CDR3 spans 11 amino acids. V shed 6 bases and J shed 10 bases, with 13 bases lying between them. CDR1 DFQATT and CDR2 SNEGSKA come from the germline V gene (reference sequence). CDR3 DNA sequence: TGCAGTGCCCCCCTAGCGCGGGAGCAGTTCTTC. Protein sequence: CSAPLAREQFF.

The chain carries TRBV6-5 and TRBJ2-7, with a weak D call TRBD1 (6 bases). CDR3 size: 14 residues. Germline loops: CDR1 MNHEY, CDR2 SVGAGI. V was pared by 4 bases and J by 2 bases, with 12 bases between. The CDR3 sequence is CASSFNDRTYEQYF. Written as DNA, the CDR3 is TGTGCCAGCAGTTTCAACGACAGGACCTACGAGCAGTACTTC.

The rearrangement uses TRBV5-1 and TRBJ2-7; the match to TRBD2 covers 9 bases. The CDR3 is 15 amino acids. With V trimmed by 0 bases and J by 0 bases, 1 base remained unmatched. The germline V gene has CDR1 SGHRS and CDR2 YFSETQ. The CDR3 nucleotides are TGCGCCAGCAGCTTGGAACTAGCGGGCTCCTACGAGCAGTACTTC. The encoded protein is CASSLELAGSYEQYF.

DNA for the CDR3: TGTGCCAGCAGCTTGGATGCCCCCCCGTTCTTC. Translation gives CASSLDAPPFF. The genes are TRBV7-9 and TRBJ2-1; D is ambiguous. The germline CDR1 and CDR2 sequences are SEHNR and FQNEAQ (reference sequence). V was shortened by 3 bases and J by 15 bases, with 12 bases between the two germline ends. The CDR3 sequence is 11 residues long.

This CDR3 reads CSVEGASGRSTGELFF. CDR3 DNA: TGCAGCGTTGAAGGGGCTAGCGGGAGGAGCACCGGGGAGCTGTTTTTT. The rearrangement links TRBV29-1 to TRBJ2-2, with 11 bases lining up with TRBD2. CDR1 is SQVTM and CDR2 is ANQGSEA in the germline V gene. V was pared by 1 base and J by 4 bases, with 5 bases of the junction left unmatched. CDR3 length: 16 residues.

This sequence joins TRBV7-9 and TRBJ2-7, with D perhaps matching TRBD1 (6 bases). The V gene's germline CDR1 is SEHNR and CDR2 FQNEAQ (reference sequence). This CDR3 comprises 14 residues. The germline V and J ends were trimmed by 5 bases and 3 bases, with 14 bases remaining between them. The CDR3: CASSLTDRYYEQYF. The CDR3 region has the DNA TGTGCCAGCAGCCTTACGGACAGATACTACGAGCAGTACTTC.

This clone was seen just once. This CDR3 reads CASRAPRGIGEAFF. Written as DNA, the CDR3 is TGTGCCAGCAGAGCCCCGAGGGGAATCGGTGAAGCTTTCTTT. The chain carries TRBV6-5 and TRBJ1-1; a possible D gene is TRBD1 (5 bases). Between the trimmed V and J ends, which lost 6 bases and 7 bases, there was a span of 18 bases. Germline V CDR1 and CDR2: MNHEY, SVGAGI. CDR3 length: 14 amino acids.

This clone has a handful of counts. The V gene is TRBV3-1 (or the pseudogene TRBV3-2), the J gene TRBJ1-1; D is ambiguous. The CDR3 runs 13 residues. Germline CDR1 reads LGHDT; CDR2 reads YNNKEL (reference sequence). The V gene lost 7 bases and the J gene lost 4 bases, with 13 bases spanning the gap. CDR3: CASNFEGGTEAFF. The CDR3 bases are TGTGCCAGCAACTTTGAAGGAGGCACTGAAGCTTTCTTT.

This chain links TRBV5-4 with TRBJ1-3; possibly TRBD1 for D (5 bases). The ends were cut back, 2 bases at V and 1 base at J, with 19 bases in the middle. Germline CDR1 and CDR2: SGHNT and YYREEE (reference sequence). The CDR3 totals 18 residues. This chain's CDR3 is CASSFGGVDMRSGNTIYF. The DNA for the CDR3 is TGTGCCAGCAGCTTTGGGGGGGTGGACATGAGATCTGGAAACACCATATATTTT.

The chain has TRBV3-1 (or the pseudogene TRBV3-2) and TRBJ1-3, with 8 nucleotides matching TRBD1. CDR3 size: 17 residues. CDR1 and CDR2 (germline): LGHDT, YNNKEL (reference sequence). V gave up 5 bases and J gave up 4 bases; unmatched junction bases: 13. CDR3 sequence reads: CASSYNQGAGDGNTIYF. CDR3 DNA sequence: TGTGCCAGCAGCTACAATCAGGGGGCAGGCGACGGAAACACCATATATTTT.

This clone was recorded a few times. This sequence joins TRBV14 and TRBJ1-3; D is unclear. With 1 base removed from V and 0 bases from J, the gap between germline ends came to 7 bases. CDR1 SGHDN and CDR2 FVKESK come from the germline V gene. The length of the CDR3 is 15 residues. The CDR3 protein is CASSQGARSGNTIYF. CDR3 coding DNA: TGTGCCAGCAGCCAAGGGGCTCGCTCTGGAAACACCATATATTTT.

CDR3 in amino acids: CASSQRVTGTSGTDTQYF. DNA of the CDR3: TGTGCCAGCTCACAGAGGGTTACCGGGACTAGCGGCACAGATACGCAGTATTTT. The chain recombines TRBV18 with TRBJ2-3; 10 bases fit TRBD2. Germline V gene lookup returns CDR1 KGHSH and CDR2 LQKENI. V lost 4 bases to trimming and J lost 1 base; unmatched junction nucleotides: 11. CDR3 length equals 18 residues.

This clone qualifies as medium-sized. The chain employs TRBV13 and TRBJ1-1, with TRBD1 matching over 9 bases. The V segment lost 4 bases and the J segment 3 bases; nucleotides outside the gene matches: 9. CDR1 is PRHDT and CDR2 is FYEKMQ in the germline V gene (reference sequence). CDR3 length: 16 residues. Written as DNA, the CDR3 is TGTGCCAGCAGCTACTACTTCCGGGACAGGGACACTGAAGCTTTCTTT. It encodes CASSYYFRDRDTEAFF.

The CDR3 nucleotides are TGTGCCAGCAGTCCCCTTCGACCCACTTGGGATTCACCCCTCCACTTT. Its protein product is CASSPLRPTWDSPLHF. The V call is TRBV6-2 or TRBV6-3, the J call TRBJ1-6; D gene ambiguous. Germline V gene data show CDR1 as MNHEY and CDR2 as SVGEGT. V shed 5 bases and J shed 8 bases, with 19 bases lying between them. The CDR3 has 16 residues.

This clone was counted once. The CDR3 here is CARDGYRWPTNEKLFF. CDR3 sequence (DNA): TGTGCCAGAGACGGGTACAGGTGGCCAACTAATGAAAAACTGTTTTTT. V usage is TRBV21-1 and J usage is TRBJ1-4; TRBD1 reflects the table's D call only, with no check against the DNA. TRBV21-1 is a recognized pseudogene. This CDR3 comprises 16 residues.

The chain joins TRBV6-1 to TRBJ2-5; no firm D call. The CDR3 runs to 14 residues. Germline assignment: CDR1 MNHNS and CDR2 SASEGT. V was clipped by 2 bases and J by 5 bases, with 12 bases between them. In DNA form, the CDR3 reads TGTGCCAGCAGTGAATGGCCCGGGCGGGAGACCCAGTACTTC. As protein: CASSEWPGRETQYF.